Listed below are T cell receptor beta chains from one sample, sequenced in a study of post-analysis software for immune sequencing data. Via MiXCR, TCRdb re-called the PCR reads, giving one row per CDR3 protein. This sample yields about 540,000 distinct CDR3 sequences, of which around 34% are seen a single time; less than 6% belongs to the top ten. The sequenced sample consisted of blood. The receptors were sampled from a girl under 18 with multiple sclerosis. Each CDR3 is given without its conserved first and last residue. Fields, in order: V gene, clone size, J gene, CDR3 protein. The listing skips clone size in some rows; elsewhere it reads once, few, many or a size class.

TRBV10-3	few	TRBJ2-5	AIGGQGGSQETQY
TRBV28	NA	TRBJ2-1	ASSPNYEQF
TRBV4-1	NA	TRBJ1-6	ASSQEVVSLGHSPLH
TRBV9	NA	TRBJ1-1	ASSVSVPGEGEAF
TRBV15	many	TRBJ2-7	ATKDISSYEQY
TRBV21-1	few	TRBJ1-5	ASKYHGPYSNQPQH
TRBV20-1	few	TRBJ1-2	SARVAGTGTYYGYT
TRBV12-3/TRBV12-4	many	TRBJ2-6	ASSSTGSGANVLT
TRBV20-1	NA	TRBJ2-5	SARGSGGGETQY
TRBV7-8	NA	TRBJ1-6	ASRISPGTEGGALH
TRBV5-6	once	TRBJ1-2	ASSPKWGARGYT
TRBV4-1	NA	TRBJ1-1	ASSQGQGFDTEAF
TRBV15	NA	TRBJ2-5	ATSREGTQETQY
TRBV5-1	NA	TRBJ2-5	ASSWSTGQETQY
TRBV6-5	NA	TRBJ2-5	ASSTGDSDFQETQY